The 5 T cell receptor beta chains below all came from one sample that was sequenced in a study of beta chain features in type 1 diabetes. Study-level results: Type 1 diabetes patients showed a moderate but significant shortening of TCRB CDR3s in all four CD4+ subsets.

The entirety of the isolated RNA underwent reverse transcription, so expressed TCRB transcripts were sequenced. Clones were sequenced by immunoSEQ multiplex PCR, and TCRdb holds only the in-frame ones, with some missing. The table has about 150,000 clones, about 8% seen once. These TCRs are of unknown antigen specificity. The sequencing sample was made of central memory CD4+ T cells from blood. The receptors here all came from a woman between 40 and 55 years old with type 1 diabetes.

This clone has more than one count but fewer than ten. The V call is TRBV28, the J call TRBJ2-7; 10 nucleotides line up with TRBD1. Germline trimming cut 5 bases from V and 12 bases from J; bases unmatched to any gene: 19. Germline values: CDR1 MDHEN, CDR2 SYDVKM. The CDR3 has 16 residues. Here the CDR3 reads CASSTPVGQGYDRWYF. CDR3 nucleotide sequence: TGTGCCAGCAGTACGCCAGTGGGACAGGGGTATGATCGGTGGTACTTC.

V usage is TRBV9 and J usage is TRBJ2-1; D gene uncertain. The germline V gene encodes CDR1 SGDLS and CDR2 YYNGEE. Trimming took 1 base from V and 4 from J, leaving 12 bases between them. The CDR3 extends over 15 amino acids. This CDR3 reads CASSVTMGSYNEQFF. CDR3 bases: TGTGCCAGCAGCGTAACGATGGGCAGTTACAATGAGCAGTTCTTC. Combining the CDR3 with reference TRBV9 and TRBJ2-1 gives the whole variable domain DSGVTQTPKHLITATGQRVTLRCSPRSGDLSVYWYQQSLDQGLQFLIQYYNGEERAKGNILERFSAQQFPDLHSELNLSSLELGDSALYFCASSVTMGSYNEQFFGPGTRLTVL.

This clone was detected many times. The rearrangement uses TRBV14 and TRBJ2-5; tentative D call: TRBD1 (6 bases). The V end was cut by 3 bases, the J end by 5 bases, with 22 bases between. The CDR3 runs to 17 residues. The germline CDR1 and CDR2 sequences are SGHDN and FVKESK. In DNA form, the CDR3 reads TGTGCCAGCAGCCAGGAAGTCTATAACAGGGCCATGGAGACCCAGTACTTC. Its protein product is CASSQEVYNRAMETQYF.

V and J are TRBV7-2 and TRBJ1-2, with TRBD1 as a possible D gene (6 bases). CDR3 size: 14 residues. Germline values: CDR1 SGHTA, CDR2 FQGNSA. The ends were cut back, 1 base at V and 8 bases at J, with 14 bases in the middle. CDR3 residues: CASSLDSGDRGYTF. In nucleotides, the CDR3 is TGTGCCAGCAGCTTAGATTCAGGGGATCGAGGCTACACCTTC.

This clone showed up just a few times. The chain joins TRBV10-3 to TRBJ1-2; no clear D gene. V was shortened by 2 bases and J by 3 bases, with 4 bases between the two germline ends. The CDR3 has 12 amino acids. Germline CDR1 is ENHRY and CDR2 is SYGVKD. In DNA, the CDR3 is TGTGCCATCAGTGAGCAGGACTATGGCTACACCTTC. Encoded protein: CAISEQDYGYTF.